Listed here are 7 T cell receptor beta chains from one sample, sequenced in a study of T cells after yellow fever vaccination. One entry per CDR3 protein results from TCRdb running MiXCR on the 5' RACE reads. The data show some 400,000 distinct CDR3 sequences, roughly a sixth seen once. This specimen was PBMCs, taken before the yellow fever booster vaccination. Source of these receptors: a man aged 18 to 29 who received the YFV17D yellow fever vaccine.

This clonotype was seen a few times. V is TRBV7-6 and J is TRBJ2-7; 7 bases agree with TRBD2. Germline CDR1 SGHVS, CDR2 FNYEAQ. The CDR3 sequence is 18 residues long. Trimming removed 5 bases from V and 0 bases from J; junction bases left unmatched: 16. CDR3: CASSAQPRGGGDSYEQYF. For the CDR3, the DNA is TGTGCCAGCAGCGCCCAGCCCCGGGGCGGGGGAGACTCCTACGAGCAGTACTTC.

This clonotype has just a few counts. CDR3 bases: TGTGCCAGCAGCCCACGGACTAGCGGGCCTTACAATGAGCAGTTCTTC. Translated: CASSPRTSGPYNEQFF. The V and J genes are TRBV9 and TRBJ2-1; the match to TRBD2 covers 11 bases. Germline V gives CDR1 SGDLS, CDR2 YYNGEE. With V trimmed by 4 bases and J by 4 bases, 7 bases remained unmatched. The CDR3 extends over 16 amino acids. The complete variable domain, with remaining parts taken from reference TRBV9 and TRBJ2-1, reads DSGVTQTPKHLITATGQRVTLRCSPRSGDLSVYWYQQSLDQGLQFLIQYYNGEERAKGNILERFSAQQFPDLHSELNLSSLELGDSALYFCASSPRTSGPYNEQFFGPGTRLTVL.

This chain joins TRBV6-5 and TRBJ1-6; 10 positions agree with TRBD1. The CDR3 length is 16 residues. The junction had 5 bases not matched to a gene; V was cut back by 6 bases and J by 3 bases. Germline loops: CDR1 MNHEY, CDR2 SVGAGI. The CDR3 spells CASRGDRGNYNSPLHF. The CDR3 DNA is TGTGCCAGCAGGGGGGACAGGGGTAACTATAATTCACCCCTCCACTTT.

The J gene is TRBJ2-4, the V gene TRBV2; 8 bases line up with TRBD2. This CDR3 has 13 residues. J lost 8 bases, V lost 5 bases, and 5 bases had no gene match. In germline, CDR1 is SNHLY, CDR2 FYNNEI. The CDR3 nucleotides are TGTGCCAGCAGTTCACTAGCGGACTACATTCAGTACTTC. As protein: CASSSLADYIQYF. Filled out from reference TRBV2 and TRBJ2-4, the complete variable domain reads EPEVTQTPSHQVTQMGQEVILRCVPISNHLYFYWYRQILGQKVEFLVSFYNNEISEKSEIFDDQFSVERPDGSNFTLKIRSTKLEDSAMYFCASSSLADYIQYFGAGTRLSVL.

V gene TRBV7-9 combines with J gene TRBJ2-2; 7 bases align to TRBD1. CDR1 SEHNR and CDR2 FQNEAQ come from the germline V gene (reference sequence). J was trimmed by 2 bases and V by 5 bases; bases with no gene match: 5. The CDR3 runs 15 residues. The CDR3 DNA sequence: TGTGCCAGCAGCGTAAGGGACAGCAACACCGGGGAGCTGTTTTTT. Residues: CASSVRDSNTGELFF. Complete variable domain (other parts from reference TRBV7-9 and TRBJ2-2): DTGVSQNPRHKITKRGQNVTFRCDPISEHNRLYWYRQTLGQGPEFLTYFQNEAQLEKSRLLSDRFSAERPKGSFSTLEIQRTEQGDSAMYLCASSVRDSNTGELFFGEGSRLTVL.

A few counts support this clonotype. The chain couples TRBV7-2 to TRBJ2-1; 9 bases are shared with TRBD1. Looked up from germline, CDR1 is SGHTA and CDR2 is FQGNSA. The CDR3 is 13 amino acids. V lost 7 bases and J lost 9; bases outside the gene matches: 7. The DNA for the CDR3 is TGTGCCAGCACCCGAGAGACAGGGGGTGAGCAGTTCTTC. Its translation: CASTRETGGEQFF. The full variable domain, completed using reference TRBV7-2 and TRBJ2-1, is GAGVSQSPSNKVTEKGKDVELRCDPISGHTALYWYRQSLGQGLEFLIYFQGNSAPDKSGLPSDRFSAERTGGSVSTLTIQRTQQEDSAVYLCASTRETGGEQFFGPGTRLTVL.

This chain links TRBV4-2 with TRBJ2-7; the match to TRBD1 covers 10 bases. Germline V gene sequence: CDR1 LGHNA, CDR2 YNFKEQ. The CDR3 is 16 residues long. V was clipped by 3 bases and J by 1 base; unmatched bases: 6. The CDR3: CASSHVDRGGSYEQYV. The CDR3 DNA sequence: TGTGCCAGCAGCCACGTGGACAGGGGGGGATCCTACGAGCAGTACGTC.